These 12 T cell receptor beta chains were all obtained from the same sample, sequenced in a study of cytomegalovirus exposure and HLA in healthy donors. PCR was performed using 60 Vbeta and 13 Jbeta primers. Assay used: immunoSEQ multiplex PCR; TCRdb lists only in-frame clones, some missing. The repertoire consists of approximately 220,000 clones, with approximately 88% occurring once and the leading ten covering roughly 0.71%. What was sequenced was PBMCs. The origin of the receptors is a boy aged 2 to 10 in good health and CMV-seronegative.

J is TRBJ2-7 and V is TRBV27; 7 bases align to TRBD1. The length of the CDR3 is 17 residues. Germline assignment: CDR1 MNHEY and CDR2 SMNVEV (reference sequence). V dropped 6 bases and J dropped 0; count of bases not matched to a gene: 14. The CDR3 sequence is CASSPGQYLLSSYEQYF. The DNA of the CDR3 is TGTGCCAGCAGCCCGGGACAGTACTTATTGAGCTCCTACGAGCAGTACTTC.

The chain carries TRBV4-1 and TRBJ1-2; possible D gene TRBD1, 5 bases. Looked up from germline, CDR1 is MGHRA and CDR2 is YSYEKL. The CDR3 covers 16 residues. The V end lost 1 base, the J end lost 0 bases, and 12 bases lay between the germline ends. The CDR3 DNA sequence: TGCGCCAGCAGCCAAGTGGATGACAGAGCTAACTATGGCTACACCTTC. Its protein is CASSQVDDRANYGYTF.

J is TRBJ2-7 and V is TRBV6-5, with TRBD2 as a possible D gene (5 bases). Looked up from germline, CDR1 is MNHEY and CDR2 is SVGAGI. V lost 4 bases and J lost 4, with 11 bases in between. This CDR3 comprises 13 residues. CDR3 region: CASSFGLAYEQYF. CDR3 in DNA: TGTGCCAGCAGTTTCGGACTCGCTTACGAGCAGTACTTC.

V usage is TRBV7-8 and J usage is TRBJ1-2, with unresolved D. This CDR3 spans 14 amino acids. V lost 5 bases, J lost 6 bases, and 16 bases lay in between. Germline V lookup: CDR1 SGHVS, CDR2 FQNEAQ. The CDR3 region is CASSPGSTENGYTF. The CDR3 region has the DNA TGTGCCAGCAGCCCTGGTAGTACAGAGAATGGCTACACCTTC.

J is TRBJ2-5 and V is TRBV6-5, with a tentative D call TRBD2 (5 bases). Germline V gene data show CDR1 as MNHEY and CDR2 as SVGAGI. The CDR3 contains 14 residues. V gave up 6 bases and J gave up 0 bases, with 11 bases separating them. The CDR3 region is CASRAASHQETQYF. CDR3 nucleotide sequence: TGTGCCAGCAGGGCGGCTAGCCACCAAGAGACCCAGTACTTC.

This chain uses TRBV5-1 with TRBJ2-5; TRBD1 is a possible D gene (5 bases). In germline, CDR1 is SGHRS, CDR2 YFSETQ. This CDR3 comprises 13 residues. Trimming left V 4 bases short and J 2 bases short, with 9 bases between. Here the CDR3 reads CASSDRQQETQYF. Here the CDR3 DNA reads TGCGCCAGCAGCGATCGACAGCAAGAGACCCAGTACTTC.

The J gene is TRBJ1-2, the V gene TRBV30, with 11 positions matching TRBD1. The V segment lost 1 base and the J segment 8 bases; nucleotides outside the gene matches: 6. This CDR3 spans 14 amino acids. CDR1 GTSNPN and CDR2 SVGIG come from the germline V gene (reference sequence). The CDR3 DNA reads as TGTGCCTGGAGTGGAGGGACAGGGGGTAAAGGCTACACCTTC. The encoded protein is CAWSGGTGGKGYTF.

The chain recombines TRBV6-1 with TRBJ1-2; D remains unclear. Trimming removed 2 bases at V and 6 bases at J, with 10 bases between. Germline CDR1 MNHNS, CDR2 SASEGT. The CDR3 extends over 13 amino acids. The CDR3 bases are TGTGCCAGCAGTGAAACTCTGGTAGATGGCTACACCTTC. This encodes CASSETLVDGYTF.

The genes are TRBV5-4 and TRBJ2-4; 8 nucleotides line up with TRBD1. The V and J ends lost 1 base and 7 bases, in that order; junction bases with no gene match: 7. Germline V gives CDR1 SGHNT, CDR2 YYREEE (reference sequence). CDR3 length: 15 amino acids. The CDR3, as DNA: TGTGCCAGCAGCTTGACAGGGGGGTTGGTGAACATTCAGTACTTC. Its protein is CASSLTGGLVNIQYF.

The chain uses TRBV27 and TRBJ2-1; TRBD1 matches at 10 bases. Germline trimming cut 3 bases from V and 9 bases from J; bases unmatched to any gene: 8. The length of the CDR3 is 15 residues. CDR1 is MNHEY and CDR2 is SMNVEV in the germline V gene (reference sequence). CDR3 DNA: TGTGCCAGCAGTTTTTGGGACAGGGGTCTGAGTGAGCAGTTCTTC. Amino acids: CASSFWDRGLSEQFF.

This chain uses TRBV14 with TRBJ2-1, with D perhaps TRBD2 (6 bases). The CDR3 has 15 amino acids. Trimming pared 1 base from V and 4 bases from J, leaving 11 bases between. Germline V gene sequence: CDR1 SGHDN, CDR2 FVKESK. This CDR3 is CASSQVTGVYNEQFF. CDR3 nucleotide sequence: TGTGCCAGCAGCCAAGTAACGGGGGTTTACAATGAGCAGTTCTTC.

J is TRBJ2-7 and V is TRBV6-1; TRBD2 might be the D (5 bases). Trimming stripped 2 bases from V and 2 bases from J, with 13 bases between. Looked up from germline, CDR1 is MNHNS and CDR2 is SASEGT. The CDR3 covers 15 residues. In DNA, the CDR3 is TGTGCCAGCAGTGAATTTCCGGGGTCGGCCTACGAGCAGTACTTC. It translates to CASSEFPGSAYEQYF.